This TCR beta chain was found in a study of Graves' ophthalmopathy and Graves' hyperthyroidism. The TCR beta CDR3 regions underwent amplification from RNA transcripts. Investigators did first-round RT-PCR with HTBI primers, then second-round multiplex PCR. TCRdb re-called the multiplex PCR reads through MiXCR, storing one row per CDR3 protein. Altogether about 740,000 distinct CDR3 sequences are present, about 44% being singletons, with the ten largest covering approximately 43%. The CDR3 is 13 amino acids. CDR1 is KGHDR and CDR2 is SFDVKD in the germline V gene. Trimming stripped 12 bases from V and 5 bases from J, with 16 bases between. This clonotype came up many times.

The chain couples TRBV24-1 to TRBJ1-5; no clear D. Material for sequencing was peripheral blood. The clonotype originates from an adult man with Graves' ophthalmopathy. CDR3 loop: CAWSVRGDQPQHF. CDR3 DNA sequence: TGTGCCTGGAGTGTACGCGGGGATCAGCCCCAGCATTTT.